This T cell receptor (beta chain) was sequenced for a study of cytotoxic CD8 clonotypes in ibrutinib-treated CLL. At the level of the study: Response samples were drawn at a median of about twelve months of treatment, range 6 to 36. Notes on the study in general: Clonality increased at ibrutinib response, then returned toward baseline at progression. Starting clonality was above that of age-matched healthy donors and tracked circulating CD8+ T-cell counts.

About 2 micrograms of genomic DNA (from cryopreserved PBMCs) were used for TCR beta libraries. The sample holds a few counts of this clone. Its antigen is unidentified. Assay used: immunoSEQ multiplex PCR; TCRdb lists only in-frame clones, some missing. The sample has approximately 100,000 clones, roughly 60% seen once. This CDR3 has 9 residues. Trimming cost V 7 bases and J 8 bases, with 5 bases left between them. The germline CDR1 and CDR2 sequences are SNHLY and FYNNEI. The source material was PBMCs, sampled after 24 months of ibrutinib treatment. V usage is TRBV2 and J usage is TRBJ1-2; D is uncertain. The clonotype was recovered from a human donor with chronic lymphocytic leukemia. CDR3 sequence: CASMSGYTF. The CDR3 DNA reads as TGTGCCAGCATGAGCGGCTACACCTTC.